The 32 T cell receptor beta chains presented below share a single source sample, sequenced in a study of a mutant IDH1 vaccine in newly diagnosed glioma. Using immunoSEQ multiplex PCR, the repertoire was profiled, and TCRdb retains in-frame clones only, with some absent. The data show around 32,000 clones, around 80% seen once. Stated time point: week 35, safety follow-up. Vaccinated patients received 300 ug of mutant IDH1 20-mer peptide per dose, with topical imiquimod. Antigens for these TCRs are unknown. This material consisted of PBMCs, taken from a glioma patient whose treatment included an IDH1 peptide vaccine. Every receptor here comes from a woman aged 18-29 years with glioma.

This chain joins TRBV10-3 and TRBJ2-1, with 7 bases lining up with TRBD2. Trimming at V came to 6 bases and at J to 0 bases, leaving 11 bases not matched to a gene. This CDR3 has 17 residues. The germline CDR1 and CDR2 sequences are ENHRY and SYGVKD. CDR3 nucleotides: TGTGCCATCAGCGCCCTACTTGGCGGGGGCTCCTACAATGAGCAGTTCTTC. This encodes CAISALLGGGSYNEQFF.

V gene TRBV7-9 combines with J gene TRBJ2-7, with D maybe TRBD1 (6 bases). This CDR3 has 12 amino acids. Germline CDR1 is SEHNR and CDR2 is FQNEAQ (reference sequence). Trimming took 5 bases from V and 3 from J, leaving 8 bases between them. The CDR3 DNA follows: TGTGCCAGCAGCACACAGGGCTACGAGCAGTACTTC. Translating it yields CASSTQGYEQYF. The variable domain in full, with the rest retrieved from reference TRBV7-9 and TRBJ2-7, is DTGVSQNPRHKITKRGQNVTFRCDPISEHNRLYWYRQTLGQGPEFLTYFQNEAQLEKSRLLSDRFSAERPKGSFSTLEIQRTEQGDSAMYLCASSTQGYEQYFGPGTRLTVT.

The chain is built from TRBV14 and TRBJ2-3, with D possibly TRBD2 on 5 matching bases. Trimming removed 3 bases from V and 4 bases from J, with 8 bases in between. The CDR3 runs to 13 residues. Germline V gene data show CDR1 as SGHDN and CDR2 as FVKESK. The DNA of the CDR3 is TGTGCCAGCAGCCAGGAGCGGTCAGATACGCAGTATTTT. Translated: CASSQERSDTQYF. The full variable domain, completed using reference TRBV14 and TRBJ2-3, is EAGVTQFPSHSVIEKGQTVTLRCDPISGHDNLYWYRRVMGKEIKFLLHFVKESKQDESGMPNNRFLAERTGGTYSTLKVQPAELEDSGVYFCASSQERSDTQYFGPGTRLTVL.

The chain has TRBV4-3 and TRBJ2-7; D is possibly TRBD2 (5 bases). The length of the CDR3 is 15 residues. Trimming cost V 4 bases and J 0 bases, with 13 bases left between them. Per germline, CDR1 LGHNA and CDR2 YSLEER. CDR3 nucleotides: TGCGCCAGCAGCCCGCCGCGGAGCGGCTCCTACGAGCAGTACTTC. It translates to CASSPPRSGSYEQYF.

The chain has TRBV5-1 and TRBJ2-1; D is unresolved. Germline CDR1 is SGHRS and CDR2 is YFSETQ. The CDR3 has 12 amino acids. The germline V and J ends were trimmed by 1 base and 6 bases, with 5 bases remaining between them. For the CDR3, the DNA is TGCGCCAGCAGCTTGTGGGGCAATGAGCAGTTCTTC. It codes for CASSLWGNEQFF.

This chain uses TRBV28 with TRBJ1-1; the D is unclear. The CDR3 sequence is 12 residues long. Trimming took 6 bases from V and 8 from J, leaving 13 bases between them. Germline V CDR1 and CDR2: MDHEN, SYDVKM. The CDR3 nucleotides are TGTGCCAGCAGGTCCGGACTGTCGGAAGCTTTCTTT. This codes for CASRSGLSEAFF.

The gene calls are TRBV5-1 and TRBJ2-5; D is unclear. V shed 0 bases and J shed 7 bases, with 10 bases lying between them. Germline loops: CDR1 SGHRS, CDR2 YFSETQ. The CDR3 runs 13 residues. As DNA, the CDR3 is TGCGCCAGCAGCTTGGGACCCGTAGGGACCCAGTACTTC. Translating gives CASSLGPVGTQYF.

This clone appeared a single time. The genes are TRBV19 and TRBJ1-3; D is perhaps TRBD1 (6 bases). V was shortened by 7 bases and J by 4 bases, with 11 bases between the two germline ends. The CDR3 runs to 13 residues. The germline V gene encodes CDR1 LNHDA and CDR2 SQIVND (reference sequence). The CDR3 sequence is CASKGVSGNTIYF. The CDR3 coding sequence is TGTGCCAGTAAGGGGGTGTCCGGAAACACCATATATTTT.

This chain joins TRBV19 and TRBJ1-2; 10 bases are shared with TRBD1. V dropped 5 bases and J dropped 2; count of bases not matched to a gene: 8. This CDR3 has 16 residues. Germline V CDR1 and CDR2: LNHDA, SQIVND (reference sequence). This CDR3 reads CASSSPGTGVNYGYTF. The CDR3 DNA sequence: TGTGCCAGTAGTTCCCCCGGGACAGGGGTAAACTATGGCTACACCTTC.

The V and J genes are TRBV5-1 and TRBJ2-3; TRBD2 is a possible D gene (7 bases). CDR1 is SGHRS and CDR2 is YFSETQ in the germline V gene. The CDR3 has 15 residues. V shed 6 bases and J shed 2 bases, with 16 bases lying between them. The CDR3 coding sequence is TGCGCCAGCACTGGGGGGGCGGCTTACACAGATACGCAGTATTTT. This sequence encodes CASTGGAAYTDTQYF.

The V and J genes are TRBV19 and TRBJ2-5, with a possible D match to TRBD2 (5 bases). This CDR3 comprises 13 residues. Germline V gives CDR1 LNHDA, CDR2 SQIVND (reference sequence). Between the trimmed V and J ends, which lost 3 bases and 7 bases, there was a span of 12 bases. In DNA, the CDR3 is TGTGCCAGTAGTATTTCAGAGGGTGGGACCCAGTACTTC. Residues: CASSISEGGTQYF.

The CDR3 loop reads CASSLAAGELFF. The CDR3 DNA is TGTGCCAGCAGCTTAGCGGCAGGGGAGCTGTTTTTT. This chain joins TRBV7-9 and TRBJ2-2; D is unclear. V shed 0 bases and J shed 8 bases, with 4 bases lying between them. Germline V gives CDR1 SEHNR, CDR2 FQNEAQ (reference sequence). The length of the CDR3 is 12 residues.

The chain couples TRBV18 to TRBJ1-5; D might be TRBD1 (5 bases). V lost 3 bases and J 6 bases, leaving 18 bases between the germline ends. Germline CDR1 and CDR2: KGHSH and LQKENI. The CDR3 has 16 residues. The CDR3 region has the DNA TGTGCCAGCTCACCTCTCAATGATCCGGGGGTTCAGCCCCAGCATTTT. It codes for CASSPLNDPGVQPQHF.

V is TRBV5-6 and J is TRBJ2-2; D uncertain. The CDR3 is 14 amino acids. V was clipped by 4 bases and J by 5 bases, with 12 bases between them. The germline V gene encodes CDR1 SGHDT and CDR2 YYEEEE. The CDR3 DNA is TGTGCCAGCAGCCCTCCTCTAGGGACCGGGGAGCTGTTTTTT. Amino acids: CASSPPLGTGELFF.

This clone was detected a few times. The genes are TRBV6-1 and TRBJ1-4; D uncertain. CDR1 MNHNS and CDR2 SASEGT come from the germline V gene. The V end was cut by 0 bases, the J end by 8 bases, with 7 bases between. This CDR3 contains 13 residues. CDR3 nucleotide sequence: TGTGCCAGCAGTGAAGCGTTAGGGGAAAAACTGTTTTTT. Its translation is CASSEALGEKLFF.

This clone was counted a few times. The V gene is TRBV19, the J gene TRBJ1-5, with D perhaps matching TRBD1 (6 bases). Germline loops: CDR1 LNHDA, CDR2 SQIVND (reference sequence). The CDR3 length is 16 residues. V gave up 3 bases and J gave up 7 bases, with 19 bases separating them. The CDR3 reads CASSILDSLGGQPQHF. Here the CDR3 DNA reads TGTGCCAGTAGTATTTTGGACAGCCTAGGGGGACAGCCCCAGCATTTT.

The chain couples TRBV9 to TRBJ2-3; D gene unclear. The ends were cut back, 3 bases at V and 4 bases at J, with 12 bases in the middle. There are 14 residues in the CDR3. The germline CDR1 and CDR2 sequences are SGDLS and YYNGEE. The CDR3 spells CASSGKVGPDTQYF. The DNA of the CDR3 is TGTGCCAGCAGCGGAAAGGTTGGACCAGATACGCAGTATTTT.

The V and J genes are TRBV6-4 and TRBJ2-1, with D possibly TRBD2 on 6 matching bases. The CDR3 is 13 residues long. The germline V gene has CDR1 MRHNA and CDR2 SNTAGT. Trimming pared 8 bases from V and 4 bases from J, leaving 12 bases between. CDR3 nucleotide sequence: TGTGCCAGCGCCGCTAGCGAGTACAATGAGCAGTTCTTC. As protein: CASAASEYNEQFF.

This chain connects TRBV7-6 to TRBJ2-5; D unresolved. The CDR3 runs to 13 residues. V dropped 3 bases and J dropped 5 bases, with 10 bases sitting between them. Looked up from germline, CDR1 is SGHVS and CDR2 is FNYEAQ. The DNA of the CDR3 is TGTGCCAGCAGCTTTTTACCGTTGGAGACCCAGTACTTC. This translates into CASSFLPLETQYF.

J is TRBJ1-3 and V is TRBV30, with unresolved D. Germline V gives CDR1 GTSNPN, CDR2 SVGIG (reference sequence). The CDR3 consists of 14 residues. Trimming removed 3 bases from V and 0 bases from J, with 9 bases in between. In nucleotides, the CDR3 is TGTGCCTGGAGGCTCAGCCACTCTGGAAACACCATATATTTT. Translation gives CAWRLSHSGNTIYF. Using reference TRBV30 and TRBJ1-3 for the parts outside the CDR3, the full variable domain is SQTIHQWPATLVQPVGSPLSLECTVEGTSNPNLYWYRQAAGRGLQLLFYSVGIGQISSEVPQNLSASRPQDRQFILSSKKLLLSDSGFYLCAWRLSHSGNTIYFGEGSWLTVV.

This clone has only one observation. This sequence joins TRBV9 and TRBJ2-6; D is uncertain. Germline V lookup: CDR1 SGDLS, CDR2 YYNGEE. The CDR3 runs to 16 residues. The V gene lost 2 bases and the J gene lost 1 base, with 10 bases spanning the gap. The CDR3 nucleotides read TGTGCCAGCAGCGTGGTTGACTTTTCTGGGGCCAACGTCCTGACTTTC. Translating it yields CASSVVDFSGANVLTF.

This chain links TRBV2 with TRBJ2-1; 13 bases match TRBD2. The CDR3 sequence is 14 residues long. The V gene end was trimmed by 7 bases and the J gene end by 7 bases; junction bases not matched to a gene: 4. Germline CDR1 is SNHLY and CDR2 is FYNNEI. CDR3 sequence: CASMGLAGFNEQFF. The CDR3 DNA reads as TGTGCCAGCATGGGACTAGCGGGGTTTAATGAGCAGTTCTTC.

This clone was recorded once. The chain uses TRBV7-6 and TRBJ2-2; D gene ambiguous. CDR1 SGHVS and CDR2 FNYEAQ come from the germline V gene. Trimming stripped 1 base from V and 2 bases from J, with 8 bases between. The CDR3 consists of 15 residues. Written as DNA, the CDR3 is TGTGCCAGCAGCTTAGGTGTGTTAAACACCGGGGAGCTGTTTTTT. This translates into CASSLGVLNTGELFF.

J is TRBJ2-7 and V is TRBV25-1; 8 bases map to TRBD2. J was trimmed by 3 bases and V by 3 bases; bases with no gene match: 7. The germline gives CDR1 MGHDK, CDR2 SYGVNS. The CDR3 contains 15 residues. The CDR3 region is CASSEGAGGYYEQYF. DNA of the CDR3: TGTGCCAGCAGTGAGGGGGCGGGGGGCTACTACGAGCAGTACTTC.

The genes are TRBV4-2 and TRBJ2-4; D is perhaps TRBD2 (7 bases). The CDR3 is 17 amino acids. Trimming pared 4 bases from V and 4 bases from J, leaving 20 bases between. CDR1 and CDR2 (germline): LGHNA, YNFKEQ. CDR3 nucleotides: TGTGCCAGCAGCCCAGTAGGGGGGGTCACCGAGAAAAACATTCAGTACTTC. This codes for CASSPVGGVTEKNIQYF.

This clone has just one count. CDR3 DNA sequence: TGTGCCAGCAGTTGGTCCCCCTACGTTGAGCAGTACTTC. This sequence encodes CASSWSPYVEQYF. The rearrangement links TRBV28 to TRBJ2-7; no clear D gene. The V end lost 4 bases, the J end lost 7 bases, and 14 bases lay between the germline ends. CDR1 and CDR2 (germline): MDHEN, SYDVKM. This CDR3 is 13 amino acids long. Drawing the rest from reference TRBV28 and TRBJ2-7, the complete variable domain is DVKVTQSSRYLVKRTGEKVFLECVQDMDHENMFWYRQDPGLGLRLIYFSYDVKMKEKGDIPEGYSVSREKKERFSLILESASTNQTSMYLCASSWSPYVEQYFGPGTRLTVT.

The gene calls are TRBV7-2 and TRBJ2-7, with D possibly TRBD1 on 6 matching bases. From germline, CDR1 is SGHTA and CDR2 FQGNSA. This CDR3 has 14 amino acids. The V end lost 6 bases, the J end lost 3 bases, and 15 bases lay between the germline ends. The CDR3 here is CASSPQGPLYEQYF. CDR3 coding DNA: TGTGCCAGCAGTCCACAGGGCCCTCTCTACGAGCAGTACTTC. Supplemented by reference TRBV7-2 and TRBJ2-7, the full variable domain reads GAGVSQSPSNKVTEKGKDVELRCDPISGHTALYWYRQSLGQGLEFLIYFQGNSAPDKSGLPSDRFSAERTGGSVSTLTIQRTQQEDSAVYLCASSPQGPLYEQYFGPGTRLTVT.

The table lists this clone with a count of one. The V gene is TRBV7-8, the J gene TRBJ1-5; 7 nucleotides align to TRBD1. The CDR3 covers 16 residues. The germline V gene has CDR1 SGHVS and CDR2 FQNEAQ. V was clipped by 8 bases and J by 2 bases; unmatched bases: 12. The CDR3 spells CASGNQGGAGNQPQHF. The CDR3 nucleotides read TGTGCCAGCGGAAACCAGGGGGGGGCGGGCAATCAGCCCCAGCATTTT.

The CDR3 region is CASSLGPQASRYEQYF. The CDR3 region has the DNA TGCGCCAGCAGCTTGGGACCGCAGGCTAGCAGATACGAGCAGTACTTC. The chain joins TRBV5-1 to TRBJ2-7; D is perhaps TRBD2 (5 bases). Germline CDR1 reads SGHRS; CDR2 reads YFSETQ. There are 16 residues in the CDR3. V lost 0 bases, J lost 4 bases, and 17 bases lay in between.

V is TRBV30 and J is TRBJ2-7; D unclear. The CDR3 runs 13 residues. V lost 4 bases, J lost 0 bases, and 10 bases lay in between. The germline V gene encodes CDR1 GTSNPN and CDR2 SVGIG (reference sequence). CDR3 loop: CAWKYILSYEQYF. The CDR3 nucleotides read TGTGCCTGGAAGTATATCCTCTCCTACGAGCAGTACTTC.

The chain has TRBV6-6 and TRBJ2-7, with D perhaps matching TRBD1 (5 bases). CDR1 MNHNY and CDR2 SVGAGI come from the germline V gene (reference sequence). This CDR3 is built from 13 residues. V lost 0 bases to trimming and J lost 2 bases, with 5 bases between them. In DNA form, the CDR3 reads TGTGCCAGCAGTTACTCAGGGGCCTACGAGCAGTACTTC. It codes for CASSYSGAYEQYF.

A remark on this clone: The junction does not match germline at one end; this may be a read error. The chain couples TRBV6-4 to TRBJ1-2; D is uncertain. Germline V gene sequence: CDR1 MRHNA, CDR2 SNTAGT. The CDR3 covers 11 residues. For the CDR3, the DNA is TGTGCCAGCACCAAAAGAAGGGCAGAATTTTTC. Amino acids: CASTKRRAEFF.